The clone carrying this T cell receptor (beta chain) was detected many times. Its matching antigen is unknown. This record comes from a study of T-cell reconstitution after alpha-beta-depleted transplantation in children. Study-level findings and limits: Several hundred expanded graft clones reportedly gave rise to the alpha-beta T cells present about two months after transplant. Once a year had passed after transplant, T-cell counts and diversity came mostly from newly produced T cells. From surviving recipient T cells and thymic progenitors came the high day-60 TCRbeta diversity observed in some patients.

TCRbeta library construction was performed incorporating unique molecular identifiers. MiXCR, run by TCRdb on the PCR reads, gives a single entry per CDR3 protein. The sample gives approximately 1,000,000 distinct CDR3 sequences, around 30% of which show up once; under 30% is in the top ten. The source material was PBMCs, mostly from graft donor cells, sampled 360 days after TCRalphabeta/CD19-depleted stem cell transplant. The TCR sequence derives from a boy under two years old who had a stem cell transplant for SCID, so the T cells may come from the graft donor.

CDR3 sequence reads: CASSPNSGQADTQYF. The CDR3 DNA reads as TGTGCCAGCTCACCAAACTCCGGCCAAGCAGATACGCAGTATTTT. The V gene is TRBV18, the J gene TRBJ2-3; D gene unclear. V shed 2 bases and J shed 4 bases, with 13 bases lying between them. The CDR3 length is 15 residues. Per the germline V gene, CDR1 is KGHSH and CDR2 is LQKENI. Full variable domain (rest looked up from reference TRBV18 and TRBJ2-3): NAGVMQNPRHLVRRRGQEARLRCSPMKGHSHVYWYRQLPEEGLKFMVYLQKENIIDESGMPKERFSAEFPKEGPSILRIQQVVRGDSAAYFCASSPNSGQADTQYFGPGTRLTVL.